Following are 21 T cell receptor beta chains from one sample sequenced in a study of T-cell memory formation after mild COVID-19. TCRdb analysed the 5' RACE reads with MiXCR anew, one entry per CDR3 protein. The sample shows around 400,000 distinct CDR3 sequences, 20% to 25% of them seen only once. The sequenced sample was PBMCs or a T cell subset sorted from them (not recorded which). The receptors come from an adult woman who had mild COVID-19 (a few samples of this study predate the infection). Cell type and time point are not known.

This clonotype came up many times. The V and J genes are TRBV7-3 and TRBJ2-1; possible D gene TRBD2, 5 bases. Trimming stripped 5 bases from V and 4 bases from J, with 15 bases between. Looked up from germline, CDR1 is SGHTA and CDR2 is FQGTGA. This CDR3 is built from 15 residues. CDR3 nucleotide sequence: TGTGCCAGCAGCCCTTACATGACTACTTACAATGAGCAGTTCTTC. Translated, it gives CASSPYMTTYNEQFF.

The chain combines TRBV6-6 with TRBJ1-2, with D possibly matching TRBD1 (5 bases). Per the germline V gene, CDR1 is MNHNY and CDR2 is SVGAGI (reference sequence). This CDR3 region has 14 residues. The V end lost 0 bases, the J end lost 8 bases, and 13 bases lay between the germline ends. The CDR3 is CASSYSPEGRGYTF. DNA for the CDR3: TGTGCCAGCAGTTACTCGCCGGAGGGGCGAGGCTACACCTTC.

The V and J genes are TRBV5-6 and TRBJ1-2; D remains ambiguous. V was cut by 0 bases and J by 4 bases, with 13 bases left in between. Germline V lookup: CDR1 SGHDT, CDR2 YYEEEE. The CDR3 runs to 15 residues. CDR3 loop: CASSLDLGQSYGYTF. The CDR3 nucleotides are TGTGCCAGCAGCTTGGACCTAGGGCAGTCCTATGGCTACACCTTC.

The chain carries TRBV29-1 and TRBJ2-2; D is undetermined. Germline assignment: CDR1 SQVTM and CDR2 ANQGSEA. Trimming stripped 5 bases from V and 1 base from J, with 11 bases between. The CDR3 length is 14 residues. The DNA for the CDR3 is TGCAGCGTTTTTTTTGTAGGGAACACCGGGGAGCTGTTTTTT. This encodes CSVFFVGNTGELFF.

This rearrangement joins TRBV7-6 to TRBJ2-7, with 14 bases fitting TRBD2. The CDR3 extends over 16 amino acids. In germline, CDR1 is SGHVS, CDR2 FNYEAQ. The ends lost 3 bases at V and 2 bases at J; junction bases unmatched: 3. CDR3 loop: CASSFGLAGGPYEQYF. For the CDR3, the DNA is TGTGCCAGCAGCTTTGGACTAGCGGGAGGACCCTACGAGCAGTACTTC. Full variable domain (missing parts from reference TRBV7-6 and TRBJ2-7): GAGVSQSPRYKVTKRGQDVALRCDPISGHVSLYWYRQALGQGPEFLTYFNYEAQQDKSGLPNDRFSAERPEGSISTLTIQRTEQRDSAMYRCASSFGLAGGPYEQYFGPGTRLTVT.

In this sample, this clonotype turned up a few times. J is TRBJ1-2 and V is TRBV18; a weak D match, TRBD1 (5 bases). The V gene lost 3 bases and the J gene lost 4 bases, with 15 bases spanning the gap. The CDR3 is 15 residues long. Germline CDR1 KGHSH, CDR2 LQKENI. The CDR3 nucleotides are TGTGCCAGCTCACCGTTAGACAGTTACACCTATGGCTACACCTTC. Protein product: CASSPLDSYTYGYTF.

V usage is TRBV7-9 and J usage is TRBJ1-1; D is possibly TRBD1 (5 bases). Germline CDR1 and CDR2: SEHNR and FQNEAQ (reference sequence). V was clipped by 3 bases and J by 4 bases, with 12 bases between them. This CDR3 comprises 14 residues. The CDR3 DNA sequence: TGTGCCAGCAGCTTGTGGGGGAGTGGCACTGAAGCTTTCTTT. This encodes CASSLWGSGTEAFF.

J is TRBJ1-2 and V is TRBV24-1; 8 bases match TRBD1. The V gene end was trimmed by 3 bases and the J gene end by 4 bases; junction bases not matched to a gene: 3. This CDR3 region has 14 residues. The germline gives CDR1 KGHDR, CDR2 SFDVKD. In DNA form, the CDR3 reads TGTGCCACCAGTGATGACAGGGGTGTCTATGGCTACACCTTC. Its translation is CATSDDRGVYGYTF.

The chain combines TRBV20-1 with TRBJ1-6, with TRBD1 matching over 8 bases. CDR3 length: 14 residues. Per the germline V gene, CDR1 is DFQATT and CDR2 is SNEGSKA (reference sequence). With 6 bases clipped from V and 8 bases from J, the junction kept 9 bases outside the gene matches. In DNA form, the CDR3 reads TGCAGTGCCCACCGGACAGGGTGGGATTCACCCCTCCACTTT. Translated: CSAHRTGWDSPLHF.

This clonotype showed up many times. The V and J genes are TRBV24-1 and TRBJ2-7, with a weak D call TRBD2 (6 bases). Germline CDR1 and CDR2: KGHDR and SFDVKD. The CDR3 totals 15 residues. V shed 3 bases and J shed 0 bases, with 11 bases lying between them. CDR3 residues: CATSDGDGSSYEQYF. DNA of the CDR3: TGTGCCACCAGTGATGGGGACGGGAGCTCCTACGAGCAGTACTTC.

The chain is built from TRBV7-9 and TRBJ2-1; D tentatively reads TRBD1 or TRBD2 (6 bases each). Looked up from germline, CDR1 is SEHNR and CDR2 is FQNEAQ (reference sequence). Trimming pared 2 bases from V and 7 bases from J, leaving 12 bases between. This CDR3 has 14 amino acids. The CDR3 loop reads CASSLSGGRNEQFF. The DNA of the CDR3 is TGTGCCAGCAGCTTATCTGGGGGGCGGAATGAGCAGTTCTTC.

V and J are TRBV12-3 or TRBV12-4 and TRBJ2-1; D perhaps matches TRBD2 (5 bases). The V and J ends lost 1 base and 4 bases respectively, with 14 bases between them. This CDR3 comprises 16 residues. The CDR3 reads CASSLGWEIGYNEQFF. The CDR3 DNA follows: TGTGCCAGCAGTTTAGGTTGGGAGATCGGGTACAATGAGCAGTTCTTC.

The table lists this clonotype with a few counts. The CDR3 DNA sequence: TGTGCCAGTAGTCACAATTCAGGCTACGAGCAGTACTTC. Protein product: CASSHNSGYEQYF. V and J are TRBV19 and TRBJ2-7, with D uncertain. CDR1 and CDR2 (germline): LNHDA, SQIVND (reference sequence). This CDR3 has 13 residues. The V gene lost 5 bases and the J gene lost 3 bases, with 11 bases spanning the gap.

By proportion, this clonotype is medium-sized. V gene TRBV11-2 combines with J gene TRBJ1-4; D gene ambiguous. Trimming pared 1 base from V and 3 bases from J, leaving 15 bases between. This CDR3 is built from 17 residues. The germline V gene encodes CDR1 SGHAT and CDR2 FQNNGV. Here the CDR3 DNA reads TGTGCCAGCAGCTTAGTCAACGTGGTTGTGGCTAATGAAAAACTGTTTTTT. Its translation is CASSLVNVVVANEKLFF.

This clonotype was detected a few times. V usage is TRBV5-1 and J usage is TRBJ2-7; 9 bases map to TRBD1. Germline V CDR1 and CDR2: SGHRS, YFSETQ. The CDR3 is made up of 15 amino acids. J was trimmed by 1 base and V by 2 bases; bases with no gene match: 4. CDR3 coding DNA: TGCGCCAGCAGCTTAACAGGGGGCTATTCCTACGAGCAGTACTTC. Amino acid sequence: CASSLTGGYSYEQYF. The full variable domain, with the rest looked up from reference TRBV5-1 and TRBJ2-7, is KAGVTQTPRYLIKTRGQQVTLSCSPISGHRSVSWYQQTPGQGLQFLFEYFSETQRNKGNFPGRFSGRQFSNSRSEMNVSTLELGDSALYLCASSLTGGYSYEQYFGPGTRLTVT.

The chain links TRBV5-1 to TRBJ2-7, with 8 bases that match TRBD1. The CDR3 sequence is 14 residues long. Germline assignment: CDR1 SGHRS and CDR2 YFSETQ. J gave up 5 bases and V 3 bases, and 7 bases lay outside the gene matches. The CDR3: CASSSGQASDEQYF. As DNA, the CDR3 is TGCGCCAGCAGCTCGGGACAGGCCAGCGACGAGCAGTACTTC.

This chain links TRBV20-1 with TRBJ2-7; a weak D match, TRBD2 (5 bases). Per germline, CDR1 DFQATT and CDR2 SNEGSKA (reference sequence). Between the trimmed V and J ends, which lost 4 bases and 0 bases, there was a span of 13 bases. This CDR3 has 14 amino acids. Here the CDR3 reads CSAIGRVHSYEQYF. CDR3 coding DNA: TGCAGTGCTATCGGGCGGGTCCACTCCTACGAGCAGTACTTC.

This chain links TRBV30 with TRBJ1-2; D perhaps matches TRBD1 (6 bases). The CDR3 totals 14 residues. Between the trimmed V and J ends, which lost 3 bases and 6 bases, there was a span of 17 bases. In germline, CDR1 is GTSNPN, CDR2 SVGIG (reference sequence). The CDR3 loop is CAWSVMTGPDGYTF. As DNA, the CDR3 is TGTGCCTGGAGCGTCATGACAGGACCAGATGGCTACACCTTC.

The CDR3 reads CASSPTSWETQYF. The CDR3 DNA reads as TGTGCCAGCAGCCCGACTAGTTGGGAGACCCAGTACTTC. The rearrangement joins TRBV7-6 to TRBJ2-5, with a tentative D call TRBD2 (6 bases). The CDR3 consists of 13 residues. Per germline, CDR1 SGHVS and CDR2 FNYEAQ. The V gene lost 5 bases and the J gene lost 5 bases, with 12 bases spanning the gap.

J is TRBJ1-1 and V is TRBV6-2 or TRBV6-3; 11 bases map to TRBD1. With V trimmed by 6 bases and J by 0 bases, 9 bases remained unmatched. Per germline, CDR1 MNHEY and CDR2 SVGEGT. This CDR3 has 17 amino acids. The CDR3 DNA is TGTGCCAGCAGCGCCCCGGACAGGGGGCCCATGAACACTGAAGCTTTCTTT. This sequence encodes CASSAPDRGPMNTEAFF.

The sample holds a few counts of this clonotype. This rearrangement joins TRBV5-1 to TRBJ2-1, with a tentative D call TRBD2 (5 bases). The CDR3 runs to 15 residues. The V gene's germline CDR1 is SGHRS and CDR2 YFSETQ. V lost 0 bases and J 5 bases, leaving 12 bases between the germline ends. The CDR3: CASSLVVSGNNEQFF. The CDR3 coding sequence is TGCGCCAGCAGCTTGGTCGTCTCGGGGAACAATGAGCAGTTCTTC.